This T cell receptor (beta chain) is from a study of CD8 T cells in ankylosing spondylitis. Study results and caveats: Apparently characteristic of ankylosing spondylitis blood was a TCR beta motif (eight highly homologous variants). Reports of some motif variants in reactive arthritis synovial fluid and blood predate this one.

In its sample, this clonotype was seen a few times. The antigen remains undetermined. TCRdb passed the 5' RACE reads through MiXCR, listing each CDR3 protein once. The profile shows roughly 490,000 distinct CDR3 sequences, 5.3% of them singletons. The CDR3 has 15 residues. Per germline, CDR1 SGDLS and CDR2 YYNGEE. V trimming: 3 bases; J trimming: 6 bases; junction bases outside the gene matches: 7. The TCR was taken from a male donor with ankylosing spondylitis. The chain links TRBV9 to TRBJ2-3; TRBD2 matches at 10 bases. Sequencing was done on a sample of blood, either unsorted or a sorted T cell fraction (not recorded which). The CDR3 DNA follows: TGTGCCAGCAGCGGCCCAGCGGGGGGGCTCGATACGCAGTATTTT. Translating gives CASSGPAGGLDTQYF.